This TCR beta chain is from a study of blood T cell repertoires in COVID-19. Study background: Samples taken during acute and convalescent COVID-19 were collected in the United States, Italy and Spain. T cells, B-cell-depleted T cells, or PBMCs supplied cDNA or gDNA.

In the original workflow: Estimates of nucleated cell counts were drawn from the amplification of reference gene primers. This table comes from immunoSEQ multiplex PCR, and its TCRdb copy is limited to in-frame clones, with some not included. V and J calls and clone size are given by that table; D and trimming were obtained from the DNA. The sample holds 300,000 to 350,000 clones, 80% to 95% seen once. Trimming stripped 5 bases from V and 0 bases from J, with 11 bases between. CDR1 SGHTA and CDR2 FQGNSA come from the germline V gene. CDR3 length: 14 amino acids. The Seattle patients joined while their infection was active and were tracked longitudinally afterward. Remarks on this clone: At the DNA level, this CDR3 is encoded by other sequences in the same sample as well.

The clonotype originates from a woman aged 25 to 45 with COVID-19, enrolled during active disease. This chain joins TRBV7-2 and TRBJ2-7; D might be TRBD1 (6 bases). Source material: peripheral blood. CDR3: CASSLTGSSYEQYF. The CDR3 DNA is TGTGCCAGCAGCCTGACAGGTAGCTCCTACGAGCAGTACTTC.